This TCR beta chain was sequenced during a study of CD8+ T cells in alopecia areata. The wider study: Dosing spanned 6 to 18 months on tofacitinib, then 6 months off drug. General study results and limits: Higher clonality than in normal scalp was seen in lesional scalp, especially alopecia totalis/universalis. Normal skin's resident alphabeta T cells are sequenced alongside lesional scalp T cells. TCR sharing across patients was less clear than in mice, possibly HLA-related.

Extracted RNA was reverse transcribed into cDNA, the sequencing template. The assay was immunoSEQ multiplex PCR, and TCRdb's table has in-frame clones only and misses some. Of 14,000 or so clones listed, 55% to 60% are singletons. In the case of this clone: Its specificity is not known.

Alopecia areata patients gave lesional scalp punch biopsies and peripheral blood samples. Germline assignment: CDR1 MNHEY and CDR2 SVGAGI. This CDR3 is 14 amino acids long. V was trimmed by 7 bases and J by 0 bases, leaving 13 bases between them. The source of this sequence is a human donor with alopecia areata. This sample comprised skin, obtained at week 0. The chain carries TRBV6-5 and TRBJ2-7; no reliable D call. The CDR3 is CASTYTASSYEQYF. The CDR3 DNA reads TGTGCCAGCACATACACAGCGAGCTCCTACGAGCAGTACTTC.